The 29 T cell receptor beta chains reported below all come from one sample, sequenced in a study of blood T cells in healthy people across ages (dated by TCRdb to between 2014 and 2016). Libraries were prepared through 5' RACE. Sequencing was carried out with an Illumina HiSeq 2500. A second PCR of about 6 to 11 cycles was performed with a sample-barcoded 5' primer and a J-beta primer mix. In TCRdb, the public reads were trimmed at Q25 with fastp and aligned with MiXCR, with productive beta chains retained. Each CDR3 protein appears once, grouped with its most common genes and DNA. Counted in this sample were around 1,000,000 distinct CDR3 sequences; almost 25% of them appeared once. Together, the top ten hold 0.65% to 0.75% of the sample. Another study also made use of these data, one on T cells of mothers and their children.

The sample was blood. The receptors were gathered from a girl aged 2-9 years in good health.

This sequence joins TRBV29-1 and TRBJ2-3, with D uncertain. Germline CDR1 reads SQVTM; CDR2 reads ANQGSEA. This CDR3 comprises 13 residues. The germline V and J ends were trimmed by 7 bases and 3 bases, with 14 bases remaining between them. The CDR3 protein is CSAATSLTDTQYF. For the CDR3, the DNA is TGCAGCGCCGCTACCTCCCTTACAGATACGCAGTATTTT.

Only a few counts were recorded for this clonotype. This sequence joins TRBV7-6 and TRBJ2-3, with 9 bases matching TRBD2. The V and J ends lost 5 bases and 11 bases, in that order; junction bases with no gene match: 5. The CDR3 is made up of 12 amino acids. Germline lookup yields CDR1 SGHVS and CDR2 FNYEAQ. The CDR3 sequence: CASSNRAGGQYF. The CDR3 DNA reads as TGTGCCAGCAGCAACCGAGCGGGAGGGCAGTATTTT.

This rearrangement joins TRBV19 to TRBJ1-4; the match to TRBD1 covers 7 bases. The length of the CDR3 is 15 residues. V shed 7 bases, J shed 0 bases, and the junction held 5 bases outside the gene matches. From germline, CDR1 is LNHDA and CDR2 SQIVND (reference sequence). Here the CDR3 reads CASKTGIATNEKLFF. CDR3 in DNA: TGTGCCAGTAAGACAGGGATTGCAACTAATGAAAAACTGTTTTTT.

The rearrangement links TRBV7-9 to TRBJ1-5, with 8 bases fitting TRBD1. In germline, CDR1 is SEHNR, CDR2 FQNEAQ (reference sequence). The CDR3 sequence is 15 residues long. The V segment lost 1 base and the J segment 4 bases; nucleotides outside the gene matches: 3. The CDR3: CASSLVGQVNQPQHF. Written as DNA, the CDR3 is TGTGCCAGCAGCTTAGTGGGACAGGTAAATCAGCCCCAGCATTTT.

This clonotype was recorded a few times. V gene TRBV7-9 combines with J gene TRBJ2-7; the D call may be TRBD1 or TRBD2 (5 bases each). The CDR3 spans 13 residues. CDR1 is SEHNR and CDR2 is FQNEAQ in the germline V gene (reference sequence). V lost 1 base and J 3 bases, leaving 7 bases between the germline ends. The CDR3 here is CASSLGDLYEQYF. The CDR3 DNA is TGTGCCAGCAGCTTAGGGGACCTCTACGAGCAGTACTTC.

The V and J genes are TRBV15 and TRBJ2-7, with D tentatively TRBD2 (6 bases). This CDR3 contains 15 residues. Looked up from germline, CDR1 is LNHNV and CDR2 is YYDKDF (reference sequence). The V and J ends lost 0 bases and 6 bases respectively, with 15 bases between them. The CDR3 DNA reads as TGTGCCACCAGCAGAGATCAGGCGGGGCGCGGCGAGCAGTACTTC. It encodes CATSRDQAGRGEQYF.

This sequence joins TRBV5-6 and TRBJ1-6, with D tentatively TRBD1 (6 bases). V gave up 1 base and J gave up 5 bases, with 13 bases separating them. This CDR3 is built from 16 residues. CDR1 SGHDT and CDR2 YYEEEE come from the germline V gene. CDR3 sequence reads: CASSLFRGRDNSPLHF. CDR3 DNA sequence: TGTGCCAGCAGCTTGTTCAGGGGACGAGATAATTCACCCCTCCACTTT.

The V and J genes are TRBV9 and TRBJ2-5; weak D call: TRBD1 (6 bases). The J call may be mistaken, given a closer DNA end match to TRBJ2-1. The CDR3 extends over 15 amino acids. Germline V gene lookup returns CDR1 SGDLS and CDR2 YYNGEE. The CDR3 here is CASSVGGGRYNEQFF. CDR3 DNA: TGTGCCAGCAGCGTAGGAGGGGGAAGGTACAATGAGCAGTTCTTC.

The chain uses TRBV28 and TRBJ2-7; perhaps TRBD2 as D (6 bases). The length of the CDR3 is 13 residues. The V end lost 4 bases, the J end lost 9 bases, and 16 bases lay between the germline ends. Germline V gene lookup returns CDR1 MDHEN and CDR2 SYDVKM. CDR3 amino acids: CASSSTRRTTQYF. The CDR3 nucleotides are TGTGCCAGCAGTTCGACTAGGCGAACGACGCAGTACTTC.

This clonotype occurred a few times. The chain carries TRBV20-1 and TRBJ1-5; 8 nucleotides agree with TRBD1. Germline trimming cut 2 bases from V and 3 bases from J; bases unmatched to any gene: 6. CDR3 length: 15 amino acids. CDR1 is DFQATT and CDR2 is SNEGSKA in the germline V gene (reference sequence). The CDR3 coding sequence is TGCAGTGCTAGATTTAGACAGGGGATCAATCAGCCCCAGCATTTT. As protein: CSARFRQGINQPQHF.

V is TRBV7-8 and J is TRBJ2-1; 12 nucleotides line up with TRBD1. J was trimmed by 9 bases and V by 5 bases; bases with no gene match: 8. Germline loops: CDR1 SGHVS, CDR2 FQNEAQ. CDR3 length equals 15 residues. The CDR3 spells CASSPGQGAPSEQFF. The CDR3 DNA sequence: TGTGCCAGCAGCCCGGGACAGGGGGCGCCCAGTGAGCAGTTCTTC.

The V and J genes are TRBV2 and TRBJ1-1; D is unresolved. Trimming shortened V by 4 bases and J by 4 bases, and 1 base separated the two germline ends. The germline gives CDR1 SNHLY, CDR2 FYNNEI. The CDR3 contains 10 residues. In nucleotides, the CDR3 is TGTGCCAGCAGTGTCACTGAAGCTTTCTTT. This sequence encodes CASSVTEAFF.

The V gene is TRBV6-5, the J gene TRBJ2-5, with D possibly being TRBD1 (5 bases). Trimming took off 6 bases at V and 1 base at J, with 12 bases between the two ends. The CDR3 runs 14 residues. Looked up from germline, CDR1 is MNHEY and CDR2 is SVGAGI. The CDR3: CASSHDRSQETQYF. In DNA, the CDR3 is TGTGCCAGCAGCCACGACAGATCCCAAGAGACCCAGTACTTC.

This clonotype was detected once. J is TRBJ2-1 and V is TRBV2; 7 nucleotides align to TRBD2. This CDR3 is built from 13 residues. Looked up from germline, CDR1 is SNHLY and CDR2 is FYNNEI. V was pared by 7 bases and J by 9 bases, with 9 bases of the junction left unmatched. The CDR3 coding sequence is TGTGCCAGCACGGCGGGAGTAGGCATTGAGCAGTTCTTC. Encoded protein: CASTAGVGIEQFF.

The V gene is TRBV20-1, the J gene TRBJ2-4; D is ambiguous. Deletions cut 5 bases from V and 12 bases from J, with 14 bases between. CDR1 is DFQATT, CDR2 SNEGSKA, per germline (reference sequence). The CDR3 totals 11 residues. Here the CDR3 reads CSALGGGTQYF. As DNA, the CDR3 is TGCAGTGCTCTGGGCGGTGGCACTCAGTACTTC.

This clonotype was seen a handful of times. V gene TRBV12-3 or TRBV12-4 combines with J gene TRBJ2-1, with unresolved D. The CDR3 has 11 residues. V was clipped by 6 bases and J by 9 bases, with 9 bases between them. The DNA of the CDR3 is TGTGCCAGCAGGGTTCTCGGTGAGCAGTTCTTC. Its protein product is CASRVLGEQFF.

The gene calls are TRBV5-1 and TRBJ2-6, with D hard to call. Germline V gene sequence: CDR1 SGHRS, CDR2 YFSETQ. This CDR3 has 15 residues. The V and J ends lost 4 bases and 0 bases respectively, with 8 bases between them. The CDR3 DNA is TGCGCCAGCAGCGGACGTGGCTCTGGGGCCAACGTCCTGACTTTC. This gives the protein CASSGRGSGANVLTF.

The chain carries TRBV4-3 and TRBJ1-4; D remains ambiguous. The CDR3 contains 16 residues. The ends were cut back, 1 base at V and 5 bases at J, with 14 bases in the middle. Germline V gives CDR1 LGHNA, CDR2 YSLEER. CDR3 sequence (DNA): TGCGCCAGCAGCCAAGGCAGCAAGCCCCTAAATGAAAAACTGTTTTTT. Translating gives CASSQGSKPLNEKLFF.

This clonotype has more than one count but fewer than ten. The chain uses TRBV7-9 and TRBJ2-3, with D perhaps matching TRBD2 (6 bases). CDR1 is SEHNR and CDR2 is FQNEAQ in the germline V gene (reference sequence). V gave up 5 bases and J gave up 4 bases, with 16 bases separating them. CDR3 length: 15 amino acids. The CDR3 coding sequence is TGTGCCAGCAGCCGGGACCTGAGGGAGGCAGATACGCAGTATTTT. Encoded protein: CASSRDLREADTQYF.

This clonotype was detected only a few times. The chain is built from TRBV11-2 and TRBJ1-1, with D unresolved. CDR1 and CDR2 (germline): SGHAT, FQNNGV. V was pared by 0 bases and J by 4 bases, with 3 bases between. The CDR3 sequence is 12 residues long. The CDR3 nucleotides are TGTGCCAGCAGCTTAGATCGCACTGAAGCTTTCTTT. Amino acids: CASSLDRTEAFF.

The chain carries TRBV15 and TRBJ1-3; D is undetermined. Per the germline V gene, CDR1 is LNHNV and CDR2 is YYDKDF (reference sequence). The CDR3 totals 17 residues. V shed 4 bases and J shed 0 bases, with 16 bases lying between them. CDR3 protein: CATSKGGRTRSGNTIYF. The CDR3 region has the DNA TGTGCCACCAGCAAGGGAGGACGAACCCGCTCTGGAAACACCATATATTTT.

This chain joins TRBV6-2 or TRBV6-3 and TRBJ2-3; D unclear. Germline V CDR1 and CDR2: MNHEY, SVGEGT. This CDR3 is built from 15 residues. V shed 4 bases and J shed 2 bases, with 13 bases lying between them. The CDR3 protein is CASSSPKTLTDTQYF. CDR3 bases: TGTGCCAGCAGTTCCCCGAAGACTCTCACAGATACGCAGTATTTT.

This clonotype was counted only a few times. The chain combines TRBV27 with TRBJ2-3; D gene unclear. The CDR3 extends over 18 amino acids. Germline V CDR1 and CDR2: MNHEY, SMNVEV (reference sequence). Trimming pared 1 base from V and 3 bases from J, leaving 20 bases between. The DNA of the CDR3 is TGTGCCAGCAGTTTATATAGGGTCTCACCTCCGGCTACAGATACGCAGTATTTT. It encodes CASSLYRVSPPATDTQYF.

This clonotype was seen only a few times. The chain carries TRBV6-5 and TRBJ1-4; perhaps TRBD1 as D (5 bases). V was trimmed by 6 bases and J by 7 bases, leaving 15 bases between them. Germline V gene data show CDR1 as MNHEY and CDR2 as SVGAGI. CDR3 length: 14 amino acids. CDR3 sequence reads: CASSSGLEGEKLFF. The CDR3 bases are TGTGCCAGCAGCTCGGGACTCGAAGGTGAAAAACTGTTTTTT.

In this sample, this clonotype turned up a few times. V usage is TRBV5-1 and J usage is TRBJ2-7, with D unclear. Germline-derived CDR1 and CDR2 are SGHRS and YFSETQ. The CDR3 is 12 residues long. Trimming pared 3 bases from V and 3 bases from J, leaving 7 bases between. The CDR3 coding sequence is TGCGCCAGCAGCTGGCTCGGCTACGAGCAGTACTTC. It specifies CASSWLGYEQYF.

The chain uses TRBV6-2 or TRBV6-3 and TRBJ2-5; tentatively, D is TRBD2 (5 bases). This CDR3 is 20 amino acids long. Trimming took 3 bases from V and 0 from J, leaving 26 bases between them. Germline values: CDR1 MNHEY, CDR2 SVGEGT. The CDR3 spells CASSYSVESNPDEYQETQYF. The DNA for the CDR3 is TGTGCCAGCAGTTATAGCGTAGAATCCAATCCCGATGAGTACCAAGAGACCCAGTACTTC.

The genes are TRBV5-1 and TRBJ1-1; D is perhaps TRBD1 (6 bases). In germline, CDR1 is SGHRS, CDR2 YFSETQ. This CDR3 has 15 residues. V was trimmed by 4 bases and J by 3 bases, leaving 16 bases between them. The CDR3 protein is CASSVQGSVYTEAFF. In DNA form, the CDR3 reads TGCGCCAGCAGCGTACAGGGCTCAGTGTACACTGAAGCTTTCTTT.

This clonotype came up once. V gene TRBV7-9 combines with J gene TRBJ2-3; tentative D call: TRBD2 (6 bases). V lost 4 bases and J lost 2, with 19 bases in between. The CDR3 sequence is 17 residues long. CDR1 is SEHNR, CDR2 FQNEAQ, per germline (reference sequence). The CDR3: CASSSPARGGITDTQYF. The CDR3 DNA is TGTGCCAGCAGCTCGCCGGCTAGGGGAGGAATCACAGATACGCAGTATTTT.

This clonotype was counted between two and nine times. This sequence joins TRBV12-3 or TRBV12-4 and TRBJ1-2, with D unclear. The CDR3 is 11 amino acids. The V and J ends lost 4 bases and 7 bases respectively, with 7 bases between them. The CDR3 coding sequence is TGTGCCAGCAGTTCGCGGATTGGCTACACCTTC. The encoded protein is CASSSRIGYTF.